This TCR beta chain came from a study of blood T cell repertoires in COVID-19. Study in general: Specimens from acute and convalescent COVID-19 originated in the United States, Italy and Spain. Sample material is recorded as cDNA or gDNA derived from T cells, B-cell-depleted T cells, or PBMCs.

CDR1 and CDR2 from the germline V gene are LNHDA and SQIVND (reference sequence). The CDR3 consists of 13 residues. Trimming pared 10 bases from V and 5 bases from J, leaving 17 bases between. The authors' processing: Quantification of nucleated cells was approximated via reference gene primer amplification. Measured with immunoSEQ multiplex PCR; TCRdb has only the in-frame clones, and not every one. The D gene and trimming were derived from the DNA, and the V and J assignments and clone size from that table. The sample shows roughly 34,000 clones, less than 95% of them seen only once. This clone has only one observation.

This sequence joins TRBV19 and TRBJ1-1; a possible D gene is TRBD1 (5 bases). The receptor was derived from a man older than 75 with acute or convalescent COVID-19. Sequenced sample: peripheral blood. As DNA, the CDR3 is TGTGCCACCACCCCGGGGGTCAGGACTGAAGCTTTCTTT. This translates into CATTPGVRTEAFF.